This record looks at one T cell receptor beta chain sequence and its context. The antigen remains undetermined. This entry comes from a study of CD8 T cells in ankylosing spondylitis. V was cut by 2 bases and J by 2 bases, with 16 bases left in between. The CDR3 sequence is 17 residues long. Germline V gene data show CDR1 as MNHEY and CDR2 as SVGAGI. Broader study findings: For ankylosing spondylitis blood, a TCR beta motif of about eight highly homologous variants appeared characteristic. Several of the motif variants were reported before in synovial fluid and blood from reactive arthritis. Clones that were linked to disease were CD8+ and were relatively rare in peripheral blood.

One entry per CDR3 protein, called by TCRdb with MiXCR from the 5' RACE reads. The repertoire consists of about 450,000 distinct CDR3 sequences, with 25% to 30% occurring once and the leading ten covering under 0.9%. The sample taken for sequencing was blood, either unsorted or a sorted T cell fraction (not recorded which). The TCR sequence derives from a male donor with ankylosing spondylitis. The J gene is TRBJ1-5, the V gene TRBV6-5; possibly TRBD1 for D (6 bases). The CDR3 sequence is CASSYASRGAGNQPQHF. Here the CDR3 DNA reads TGTGCCAGCAGTTACGCGAGCAGGGGAGCGGGCAATCAGCCCCAGCATTTT.